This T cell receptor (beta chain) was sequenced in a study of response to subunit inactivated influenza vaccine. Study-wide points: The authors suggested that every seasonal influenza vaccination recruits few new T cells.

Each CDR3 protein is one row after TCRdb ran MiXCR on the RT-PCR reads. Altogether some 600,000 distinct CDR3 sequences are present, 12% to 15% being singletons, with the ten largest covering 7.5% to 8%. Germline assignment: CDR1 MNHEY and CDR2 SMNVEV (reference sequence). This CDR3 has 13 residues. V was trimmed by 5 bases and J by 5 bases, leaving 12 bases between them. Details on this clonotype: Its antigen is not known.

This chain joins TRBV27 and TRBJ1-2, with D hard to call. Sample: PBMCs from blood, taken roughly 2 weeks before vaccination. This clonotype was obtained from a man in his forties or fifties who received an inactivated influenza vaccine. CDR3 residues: CASSPRESYGYTF. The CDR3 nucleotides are TGTGCCAGCAGTCCCCGGGAATCTTATGGCTACACCTTC.